Listed here are 23 T cell receptor beta chains from one sample, sequenced in a study of glioma-infiltrating T cells after dendritic cell vaccination. Produced via immunoSEQ multiplex PCR; TCRdb's table is partial and in-frame only. The profile shows roughly 87,000 clones, roughly four fifths of them singletons. Time point noted: after dendritic cell vaccination, including at tumor progression/relapse. The sample here was blood, taken after dendritic cell vaccination. The receptors stem from a human donor with glioblastoma.

This clone appeared once. The chain employs TRBV7-8 and TRBJ2-1, with TRBD2 matching over 15 bases. The trim removed 2 bases at V and 6 bases at J, leaving 5 bases unmatched. CDR1 is SGHVS, CDR2 FQNEAQ, per germline. This CDR3 has 17 residues. The CDR3 sequence: CASSLFGTSGGTNEQFF. CDR3 DNA sequence: TGTGCCAGCAGCTTATTTGGGACTAGCGGGGGGACCAATGAGCAGTTCTTC.

The V call is TRBV2, the J call TRBJ1-4; possibly TRBD1 for D (5 bases). The CDR3 length is 13 residues. CDR1 and CDR2 from the germline V gene are SNHLY and FYNNEI. V gave up 9 bases and J gave up 0 bases, with 8 bases separating them. CDR3 nucleotides: TGTGCCAGAAGGGGCACAACTAATGAAAAACTGTTTTTT. It codes for CARRGTTNEKLFF.

This chain uses TRBV5-1 with TRBJ1-6; no reliable D call. With 0 bases removed from V and 9 bases from J, the gap between germline ends came to 25 bases. CDR1 is SGHRS, CDR2 YFSETQ, per germline. The CDR3 consists of 19 residues. The DNA for the CDR3 is TGCGCCAGCAGCTTGGAGACTTCAAAGGCTGAGCAGTTTAGTTCACCCCTCCACTTT. Encoded protein: CASSLETSKAEQFSSPLHF. Full variable domain (rest looked up from reference TRBV5-1 and TRBJ1-6): KAGVTQTPRYLIKTRGQQVTLSCSPISGHRSVSWYQQTPGQGLQFLFEYFSETQRNKGNFPGRFSGRQFSNSRSEMNVSTLELGDSALYLCASSLETSKAEQFSSPLHFGNGTRLTVT.

V and J are TRBV5-6 and TRBJ1-2; D call uncertain. V lost 0 bases, J lost 8 bases, and 14 bases lay in between. In germline, CDR1 is SGHDT, CDR2 YYEEEE. CDR3 length: 14 amino acids. Here the CDR3 DNA reads TGTGCCAGCAGCTTGGTCGCCTCTCCAGGCGGCTACACCTTC. Translation gives CASSLVASPGGYTF.

Remarks on this clone: Other nucleotide sequences in the sample specify the same CDR3. This sequence joins TRBV9 and TRBJ1-6; D is perhaps TRBD1 (5 bases). CDR3 length equals 15 residues. With 0 bases removed from V and 7 bases from J, the gap between germline ends came to 11 bases. Germline loops: CDR1 SGDLS, CDR2 YYNGEE. As DNA, the CDR3 is TGTGCCAGCAGCGTAGAGGGGTATCAGAATTCACCCCTCCACTTT. Translation gives CASSVEGYQNSPLHF. The full variable domain, in which reference TRBV9 and TRBJ1-6 provide the parts outside the CDR3, is DSGVTQTPKHLITATGQRVTLRCSPRSGDLSVYWYQQSLDQGLQFLIQYYNGEERAKGNILERFSAQQFPDLHSELNLSSLELGDSALYFCASSVEGYQNSPLHFGNGTRLTVT.

The chain employs TRBV5-8 and TRBJ1-5; 10 nucleotides match TRBD1. Trimming cost V 0 bases and J 7 bases; bases outside gene matches: 10. CDR1 is SGHTS and CDR2 is YDEGEE in the germline V gene. The CDR3 loop spans 17 amino acids. In DNA form, the CDR3 reads TGTGCCAGCAGCTTGGCCGGGGGACAGGGGTTGGTGCAGCCCCAGCATTTT. This translates into CASSLAGGQGLVQPQHF.

There are a few counts of this clone. This chain joins TRBV11-2 and TRBJ1-2; TRBD1 agrees at 7 bases. The ends lost 0 bases at V and 5 bases at J; junction bases unmatched: 6. The CDR3 spans 15 residues. Germline CDR1 is SGHAT and CDR2 is FQNNGV. This CDR3 is CASSLDRDSTYGYTF. As DNA, the CDR3 is TGTGCCAGCAGCTTAGATAGGGACAGCACATATGGCTACACCTTC.

The chain joins TRBV2 to TRBJ1-2, with TRBD1 as a possible D gene (6 bases). The CDR3 is 15 residues long. Germline CDR1 is SNHLY and CDR2 is FYNNEI. Trimming shortened V by 7 bases and J by 5 bases, and 20 bases separated the two germline ends. The chain's CDR3 is CASIGFLGGGYGYTF. In DNA form, the CDR3 reads TGTGCCAGCATCGGATTTCTGGGAGGGGGATATGGCTACACCTTC. The variable domain in full, with the rest retrieved from reference TRBV2 and TRBJ1-2, is EPEVTQTPSHQVTQMGQEVILRCVPISNHLYFYWYRQILGQKVEFLVSFYNNEISEKSEIFDDQFSVERPDGSNFTLKIRSTKLEDSAMYFCASIGFLGGGYGYTFGSGTRLTVV.

The genes are TRBV19 and TRBJ2-3; D is possibly TRBD1 (5 bases). CDR1 LNHDA and CDR2 SQIVND come from the germline V gene (reference sequence). V was cut by 5 bases and J by 0 bases, with 15 bases left in between. CDR3 length equals 16 residues. The CDR3 spells CASSGDSHPSTDTQYF. The CDR3 DNA is TGTGCCAGTAGTGGAGACAGCCATCCTAGCACAGATACGCAGTATTTT.

The V and J genes are TRBV5-6 and TRBJ1-6; D gene unclear. Germline CDR1 reads SGHDT; CDR2 reads YYEEEE. Trimming removed 5 bases from V and 0 bases from J, with 15 bases in between. The CDR3 totals 17 residues. The CDR3 DNA sequence: TGTGCCAGCAGACACCAGAATGGGAGCTCCTATAATTCACCCCTCCACTTT. Its translation: CASRHQNGSSYNSPLHF.

V is TRBV27 and J is TRBJ1-2, with 7 bases fitting TRBD1. CDR3 length: 16 amino acids. V shed 7 bases, J shed 2 bases, and the junction held 13 bases outside the gene matches. CDR1 is MNHEY and CDR2 is SMNVEV in the germline V gene (reference sequence). The CDR3 here is CASTPSPGQWNYGYTF. DNA of the CDR3: TGTGCCAGCACCCCATCCCCGGGACAGTGGAACTATGGCTACACCTTC.

This clone has just one count. The CDR3 spells CASSEAGGNTEAFF. In DNA form, the CDR3 reads TGTGCCAGCAGTGAAGCAGGCGGGAACACTGAAGCTTTCTTT. The rearrangement links TRBV2 to TRBJ1-1; D is undetermined. Trimming cost V 0 bases and J 1 base, with 6 bases left between them. Germline values: CDR1 SNHLY, CDR2 FYNNEI. This CDR3 comprises 14 residues.

V gene TRBV5-6 combines with J gene TRBJ1-2; TRBD1 aligns across 9 bases. This CDR3 has 14 residues. Germline V gives CDR1 SGHDT, CDR2 YYEEEE. After removal of 4 bases from V and 6 bases from J, the junction contained 7 bases not matched to a gene. The CDR3 DNA sequence: TGTGCCAGCAGCCCACCCCGGGACAGGGATGGCTACACCTTC. Its translation is CASSPPRDRDGYTF.

The chain's CDR3 is CASSVGGGSTDTQYF. CDR3 DNA sequence: TGTGCCAGCAGCGTAGGGGGGGGGAGCACAGATACGCAGTATTTT. The chain links TRBV9 to TRBJ2-3; the match to TRBD2 covers 7 bases. Germline assignment: CDR1 SGDLS and CDR2 YYNGEE. The CDR3 covers 15 residues. The ends lost 0 bases at V and 0 bases at J; junction bases unmatched: 1.

This chain joins TRBV4-2 and TRBJ2-7; 9 bases fit TRBD1. Trimming at V came to 0 bases and at J to 0 bases, leaving 3 bases not matched to a gene. The CDR3 has 16 amino acids. From germline, CDR1 is LGHNA and CDR2 YNFKEQ. The CDR3 DNA reads TGTGCCAGCAGCCAAGAAGGGACAGGGAGCTCCTACGAGCAGTACTTC. Its protein product is CASSQEGTGSSYEQYF.

Only one count was recorded for this clone. The rearrangement joins TRBV7-2 to TRBJ2-2; 7 bases map to TRBD1. Germline trimming cut 5 bases from V and 4 bases from J; bases unmatched to any gene: 4. This CDR3 contains 14 residues. Germline lookup yields CDR1 SGHTA and CDR2 FQGNSA. CDR3 sequence reads: CASSRQGSTGELFF. DNA for the CDR3: TGTGCCAGCAGCAGACAGGGCAGCACCGGGGAGCTGTTTTTT. Full variable domain (remainder filled in from reference TRBV7-2 and TRBJ2-2): GAGVSQSPSNKVTEKGKDVELRCDPISGHTALYWYRQSLGQGLEFLIYFQGNSAPDKSGLPSDRFSAERTGGSVSTLTIQRTQQEDSAVYLCASSRQGSTGELFFGEGSRLTVL.

The CDR3: CASSGGEGTEAFF. DNA for the CDR3: TGTGCCAGCAGTGGCGGGGAAGGCACTGAAGCTTTCTTT. The gene calls are TRBV2 and TRBJ1-1; D uncertain. Trimming removed 4 bases from V and 4 bases from J, with 10 bases in between. The CDR3 spans 13 residues. Germline V CDR1 and CDR2: SNHLY, FYNNEI.

This chain uses TRBV30 with TRBJ2-7, with no clear D. The CDR3 consists of 11 residues. CDR1 is GTSNPN and CDR2 is SVGIG in the germline V gene (reference sequence). The germline V and J ends were trimmed by 2 bases and 5 bases, with 7 bases remaining between them. Written as DNA, the CDR3 is TGTGCCTGGAGTCCTCAGGACGAGCAGTACTTC. Encoded protein: CAWSPQDEQYF. Drawing the rest from reference TRBV30 and TRBJ2-7, the complete variable domain is SQTIHQWPATLVQPVGSPLSLECTVEGTSNPNLYWYRQAAGRGLQLLFYSVGIGQISSEVPQNLSASRPQDRQFILSSKKLLLSDSGFYLCAWSPQDEQYFGPGTRLTVT.

The V call is TRBV7-6, the J call TRBJ2-1; unclear D gene. This CDR3 has 14 residues. Deletions cut 3 bases from V and 7 bases from J, with 13 bases between. In germline, CDR1 is SGHVS, CDR2 FNYEAQ. CDR3 loop: CASSFTNQANEQFF. The DNA for the CDR3 is TGTGCCAGCAGCTTCACCAACCAGGCTAATGAGCAGTTCTTC.

The V gene is TRBV19, the J gene TRBJ2-3; a weak D match, TRBD1 (6 bases). This CDR3 comprises 14 residues. The V end lost 2 bases, the J end lost 6 bases, and 12 bases lay between the germline ends. The germline CDR1 and CDR2 sequences are LNHDA and SQIVND (reference sequence). The CDR3 is CASSISRGGDTQYF. CDR3 bases: TGTGCCAGTAGTATATCCAGGGGCGGCGATACGCAGTATTTT.

The chain joins TRBV19 to TRBJ1-2; D unclear. The CDR3 has 10 residues. CDR1 and CDR2 from the germline V gene are LNHDA and SQIVND (reference sequence). V was pared by 6 bases and J by 8 bases, with 7 bases between. CDR3 sequence (DNA): TGTGCCAGTAGGAGTAAGGGCTACACCTTC. This translates into CASRSKGYTF.

The V and J genes are TRBV4-1 and TRBJ1-5; a possible D gene is TRBD1 (5 bases). The CDR3 length is 14 residues. The V and J ends lost 1 base and 6 bases respectively, with 10 bases between them. Germline assignment: CDR1 MGHRA and CDR2 YSYEKL. The CDR3 nucleotides are TGCGCCAGCAGCCAAGGCCGGGGGGGTCAGCCCCAGCATTTT. Translation: CASSQGRGGQPQHF.

The chain employs TRBV19 and TRBJ1-5; D ambiguous. The germline V gene has CDR1 LNHDA and CDR2 SQIVND (reference sequence). V was cut by 7 bases and J by 5 bases, with 12 bases left in between. The CDR3 runs 13 residues. CDR3 DNA: TGTGCCAGTACGATAGATAAATATCAGCCCCAGCATTTT. Its translation is CASTIDKYQPQHF.